Described below is a single T cell receptor beta chain sequence and its context. This record comes from a study of blood T cell repertoires in COVID-19. Study at large: The cDNA or gDNA used as material had been derived from T cells, B-cell-depleted T cells, or PBMCs.

In the original analysis: Reference gene primers were amplified, and this amplification served to estimate nucleated cell counts. Assay used: immunoSEQ multiplex PCR; TCRdb lists only in-frame clones, some missing. The V and J calls and clone size were taken over from that table, and D and trimming were inferred from the DNA. The sample comprises about 200,000 clones, 75% to 85% of which are singletons, and 9.5% to 10% rests with the top ten. Germline V gene data show CDR1 as MNHEY and CDR2 as SMNVEV (reference sequence). This CDR3 spans 15 amino acids. Trimming took 6 bases from V and 0 from J; bases not matched to a gene: 8.

The clonotype originates from a man aged 50-59 years with active or convalescent COVID-19. The source material was peripheral blood. V is TRBV27 and J is TRBJ2-7; TRBD1 aligns across 7 bases. The CDR3 here is CASRAGGQASYEQYF. The CDR3 DNA sequence: TGTGCCAGCAGGGCCGGTGGACAGGCCTCCTACGAGCAGTACTTC.